This TCR beta chain was sequenced in a study of shared clonotypes between healthy human individuals. This CDR3 has 13 amino acids. The V end was cut by 3 bases, the J end by 8 bases, with 13 bases between. Germline loops: CDR1 SEHNR, CDR2 FQNEAQ (reference sequence). Only in-frame clones appear in the TCRdb table, and some are missing; sequencing was by immunoSEQ multiplex PCR. The sample has about 2.2 million clones, roughly 95% seen once; the top ten hold around 1.7%. CD8 cells regarded as naive lacked CD45RO, were positively chosen for CCR7, and omitted terminally differentiated effector memory CD45RA+ cells.

The sample comprised naive CD8+ T cells from PBMCs. The chain is built from TRBV7-9 and TRBJ1-2; D is unresolved. This TCR was recovered from a man aged 18 to 29 in good health. Some clones in this sample may be carry-over from other donors' samples. The chain's CDR3 is CASSFPQMDGYTF. DNA for the CDR3: TGTGCCAGCAGCTTTCCCCAAATGGACGGCTACACCTTC.